The rows below give T cell receptor beta chains drawn from one sample of a study of human T cells and chemical hapten exposure. TCRdb passed the RACE reads through MiXCR, listing each CDR3 protein once. The table records around 300,000 distinct CDR3 sequences, 6% to 8.5% of them present only once. The sample in question was whole blood, obtained in connection with sensitization to the hapten diphenylcyclopropenone (DPC). The receptor source for this set is a young woman with alopecia areata. Some clones in this sample may be carry-over from other donors' samples. Each CDR3 is given with its conserved first and last residue. A D gene is named only where the DNA matches it firmly. Part of the rows lack a size; the others show once, few, many or a class for expanded clones.

D	J	V	size	DNA	CDR3
NA	TRBJ2-3	TRBV13	few	TGTGCCAGCAGAAGTATCAGCACAGATACGCAGTATTTT	CASRSISTDTQYF
TRBD2	TRBJ2-1	TRBV5-1	many	TGCGCCAGCAGCTTTAGCGGGGGGAGGTACAATGAGCAGTTCTTC	CASSFSGGRYNEQFF
TRBD1	TRBJ2-7	TRBV5-1	many	TGCGCCAGCAGCTCCGAGGACAGGTACGAGCAGTACTTC	CASSSEDRYEQYF
NA	TRBJ1-1	TRBV6-5	many	TGTGCCAGCAGTTGGGGGGGTACAACCACCAACACTGAAGCTTTCTTT	CASSWGGTTTNTEAFF
NA	TRBJ2-7	TRBV7-9	few	TGTGCCAGCGGACCGGGGACGGCCTACGAGCAGTACTTC	CASGPGTAYEQYF
TRBD1	TRBJ1-6	TRBV4-1	few	TGCGCCAGCAGCCAGGAAATTCGGACAGGGGGGAGTTCACCCCTCCACTTT	CASSQEIRTGGSSPLHF
NA	TRBJ1-4	TRBV5-1	few	TGCGCCAGCAGCTTGAGGGGAGCCAATGAAAAACTGTTTTTT	CASSLRGANEKLFF
TRBD1	TRBJ2-2	TRBV4-2	NA	TGTGCCAGCAGCCACACAGGGGGGAACGGGGAGCTGTTTTTT	CASSHTGGNGELFF
NA	TRBJ1-5	TRBV12-3/TRBV12-4	many	TGTGCCAGTGGGGGGCGGTACAATCAGCCCCAGCATTTT	CASGGRYNQPQHF
TRBD1	TRBJ1-1	TRBV5-1	few	TGCGCCAGCAGCGGCGGACAGGGGCATGGGACTGAAGCTTTCTTT	CASSGGQGHGTEAFF
NA	TRBJ2-3	TRBV5-6	many	TGTGCCAGCAGCTTGTACGACCGGAGAAATACGCAGTATTTT	CASSLYDRRNTQYF
TRBD1	TRBJ2-7	TRBV6-2/TRBV6-3	many	TGTGCCAGCATGACAGGGGTTTCCTACGAGCAGTACTTC	CASMTGVSYEQYF
TRBD1	TRBJ1-1	TRBV6-6	NA	TGTGCCAGCACCGAGGACAGGAATGTTCTTGAAGCTTTCTTT	CASTEDRNVLEAFF
NA	TRBJ1-5	TRBV19	many	TGTGCCAGTAGTATGATAGTGCGCCAGCCCCAGCATTTT	CASSMIVRQPQHF
NA	TRBJ1-2	TRBV29-1	many	TGCAGCGTTGTTCCCCATGCCACTAGCTACACCTTC	CSVVPHATSYTF
TRBD1	TRBJ1-1	TRBV9	few	TGTGCCAGCAGCGAGCAGACAGGGTCCCATTTCGCTGAAGCTTTCTTT	CASSEQTGSHFAEAFF
TRBD1	TRBJ1-1	TRBV5-4	NA	TGTGCCAGCAGCTTGGGGGGGATACAGGGGGCGATCTCTGAAGCTTTCTTT	CASSLGGIQGAISEAFF
TRBD1	TRBJ2-7	TRBV3-1	many	TGTGCCAGCAGCCCCTACATCCCGGGACAGGCCTACGAGCAGTACTTC	CASSPYIPGQAYEQYF
NA	TRBJ2-5	TRBV7-2	NA	TGTGCCAGCAGCTCTGACGGGGCCTCCGGGGAGACCCAGTACTTC	CASSSDGASGETQYF
TRBD1	TRBJ1-5	TRBV9	few	TGTGCCAGCAGCGTAGAGGGGGCTCGGAATCAGCCCCAGCATTTT	CASSVEGARNQPQHF
NA	TRBJ1-2	TRBV27	NA	TGTGCCAGCAGTTCCCCACCTTTATCATCTAACTATGGCTACACCTTC	CASSSPPLSSNYGYTF
NA	TRBJ1-1	TRBV5-1	few	TGCGCCAGCAGCCCACGGGAGCCGGGGCCGAACACTGAAGCTTTCTTT	CASSPREPGPNTEAFF
NA	TRBJ1-2	TRBV7-9	NA	TGTGCCACCACCCGGGGGGGCGACTATGGCTACACCTTC	CATTRGGDYGYTF
NA	TRBJ2-3	TRBV10-3	many	TGTGCCATCAGTGAGAGGGCTGGCACAGATACGCAGTATTTT	CAISERAGTDTQYF
TRBD2	TRBJ2-3	TRBV5-4	few	TGTGCCAGCAGCTCCGGGACTAGCGGGGGAGATACGCAGTATTTT	CASSSGTSGGDTQYF
NA	TRBJ1-1	TRBV12-3/TRBV12-4	NA	TGTGCCCGCCCTCTATTGGAAGGCGGAGAAGCTTTCTTT	CARPLLEGGEAFF
NA	TRBJ2-7	TRBV9	NA	TGTGCCAGCAGCGTAGGGACCCGGGGCGGCGAGCAGTACTTC	CASSVGTRGGEQYF
TRBD1	TRBJ1-2	TRBV29-1	NA	TGCAGCGGCCGGGACAGCTATGGCTACACCTTC	CSGRDSYGYTF
NA	TRBJ2-7	TRBV4-3	many	TGCGCCAGCAGCCAGGCCATACAGGGTTACGAGCAGTACTTC	CASSQAIQGYEQYF
NA	TRBJ1-1	TRBV18	NA	TGTGCCAGCTCACCCACGCGGCAGAACACTGAAGCTTTCTTT	CASSPTRQNTEAFF
NA	TRBJ2-1	TRBV6-5	few	TGTGCCAGCAGTTACGGGGGGGCGGGCAATGAGCAGTTCTTC	CASSYGGAGNEQFF
NA	TRBJ1-4	TRBV28	once	TGTGCCAGCACCAGGGGTCAGAATGAAAAACTGTTTTTT	CASTRGQNEKLFF
TRBD2	TRBJ2-5	TRBV11-2	NA	TGTGCCAGCAGCTTCCTAGCGGGGGTAGAAGAGACCCAGTACTTC	CASSFLAGVEETQYF
NA	TRBJ1-1	TRBV13	few	TGTGCCAGCAGCTTAGTTGGCTTTAGCGCGGCTTTCTTT	CASSLVGFSAAFF
NA	TRBJ2-4	TRBV5-1	many	TGCGCCAGCAGCTTCCAGGGCGACATTCAGTACTTC	CASSFQGDIQYF
TRBD1	TRBJ2-7	TRBV28	NA	TGTGCCAGCAGCCCTGGACAGGCCGGATCCTACGAGCAGTACTTC	CASSPGQAGSYEQYF
TRBD1	TRBJ2-1	TRBV6-2/TRBV6-3	many	TGTGCCAGCAGTTTCCGGGACAGGGAGTTCTTC	CASSFRDREFF
NA	TRBJ1-5	TRBV20-1	NA	TGCAGTGCTAGAGATTCGGGGGGGCAAGGGCGTCAGCCCCAGCATTTT	CSARDSGGQGRQPQHF
NA	TRBJ2-3	TRBV29-1	few	TGCAGCGAGCGGAGCACAGATACGCAGTATTTT	CSERSTDTQYF
NA	TRBJ1-1	TRBV5-4	NA	TGTGCCAGCAGCTCATTAACAGGGAACACTGAAGCTTTCTTT	CASSSLTGNTEAFF
NA	TRBJ2-5	TRBV7-2	many	TGTGCCAGCAGCTTAGGAGGACAAACATTAGAGACCCAGTACTTC	CASSLGGQTLETQYF
NA	TRBJ1-6	TRBV6-5	NA	TGTGCCAGCAGTTACGCGGACAGCCGGCCTCCCCTCCACTTT	CASSYADSRPPLHF